This record concerns one T cell receptor (beta chain) sequence. As yet, its antigen is unknown. This same CDR3 is encoded by further DNA sequences in the sample. This sample was included in a study of cytomegalovirus exposure and HLA in healthy donors. The study's findings and limits: The study designated 150 to 200 TCR beta chains cytomegalovirus-associated. Another analysis was done later, and it associated approximately 18,000 TCR beta sequences with HLA alleles at 0.05 false discovery rate.

PCR employed 60 Vbeta and 13 Jbeta primers. Here immunoSEQ multiplex PCR was the method, and the copy in TCRdb shows in-frame clones only, minus some. Among about 260,000 clones, 80% to 90% were seen once, and the ten largest hold roughly 2%. The CDR3 spans 13 residues. Germline V gene data show CDR1 as MNHEY and CDR2 as SMNVEV (reference sequence). The V gene lost 1 base and the J gene lost 2 bases, with 5 bases spanning the gap. This chain connects TRBV27 to TRBJ2-5; D is unclear. This receptor was identified in a woman between 40 and 50 years old in good health and CMV-seropositive. The sequencing sample was made of PBMCs. The CDR3 DNA reads as TGTGCCAGCAGTTTATGGGCGCAAGAGACCCAGTACTTC. Protein: CASSLWAQETQYF.